This T cell receptor (beta chain) was sequenced for a study of CD8 T cells in Susac syndrome. The multiple sclerosis control cohort comprised treatment-naive individuals presenting with stable or active relapsing-remitting disease. Negative isolation was used for CD8+ and CD4+ T cells and FACS enrichment for TEMRA cells. Study-wide results and caveats: Only a relatively small number of individuals were included in the TCR sequencing and HLA analysis.

Roughly 0.45 to 1 ug RNA was reverse transcribed with random hexamers. With immunoSEQ multiplex PCR, TCR beta CDR3 was amplified across 54 Vbeta and 13 Jbeta. MiXCR was run by TCRdb on the immunoSEQ multiplex PCR reads, yielding one entry per CDR3 protein. In the table there are about 300,000 distinct CDR3 sequences, approximately 81% of which are singletons. Turning to this clonotype: The antigen is undetermined.

Material: CD8+ T cells from PBMCs. This receptor was identified in a human donor with multiple sclerosis.

As DNA, the CDR3 is TGCAGCGTTGAACGGGGACGCGAGCAGTACTTC. Translating gives CSVERGREQYF. The rearrangement uses TRBV29-1 and TRBJ2-7; D may match TRBD1 or TRBD2 (5 bases each). Trimming stripped 2 bases from V and 6 bases from J, with 8 bases between. The CDR3 is 11 residues long. Looked up from germline, CDR1 is SQVTM and CDR2 is ANQGSEA.